These 9 T cell receptor beta chains came from one sample sequenced in a study of blood T cell repertoires in COVID-19. TCRdb keeps only in-frame clones here, not all; method: immunoSEQ multiplex PCR. The sample carries roughly 180,000 clones, about 88% recorded once. Material for sequencing was peripheral blood. Source of these receptors: a man aged 70 or older with active or convalescent COVID-19.

The V and J genes are TRBV30 and TRBJ2-3; D ambiguous. The CDR3 loop spans 11 amino acids. Germline V CDR1 and CDR2: GTSNPN, SVGIG (reference sequence). V was clipped by 0 bases and J by 6 bases, with 4 bases between them. The CDR3: CAWSVLDTQYF. DNA for the CDR3: TGTGCCTGGAGTGTCCTCGATACGCAGTATTTT.

This clone was observed once. This chain links TRBV28 with TRBJ1-2; TRBD1 agrees at 12 bases. V lost 5 bases to trimming and J lost 8 bases; unmatched junction nucleotides: 12. The CDR3 extends over 16 amino acids. Germline V lookup: CDR1 MDHEN, CDR2 SYDVKM. The CDR3 reads CASSGSGTGGAEGYTF. The CDR3 DNA is TGTGCCAGCAGTGGCTCCGGGACAGGGGGCGCGGAGGGCTACACCTTC.

The chain uses TRBV2 and TRBJ1-6, with 7 bases that match TRBD1. With 6 bases clipped from V and 10 bases from J, the junction kept 9 bases outside the gene matches. This CDR3 is built from 14 residues. Germline V lookup: CDR1 SNHLY, CDR2 FYNNEI. CDR3: CASSQTGVWSPLHF. CDR3 in DNA: TGTGCCAGCAGCCAAACAGGGGTTTGGTCACCCCTCCACTTT.

The chain links TRBV5-4 to TRBJ2-5, with TRBD1 matching over 9 bases. Germline V gene sequence: CDR1 SGHNT, CDR2 YYREEE (reference sequence). V was pared by 4 bases and J by 4 bases, with 8 bases of the junction left unmatched. CDR3 length: 15 amino acids. The CDR3 protein is CASSLNRDRVETQYF. Written as DNA, the CDR3 is TGTGCCAGCAGCCTAAACCGGGACAGGGTAGAGACCCAGTACTTC.

The CDR3 sequence is CASSPQGSAYEQYF. The CDR3 region has the DNA TGCGCCAGCAGTCCACAGGGTTCGGCCTACGAGCAGTACTTC. The chain links TRBV10-2 to TRBJ2-7, with a weak D call TRBD1 (6 bases). The germline V gene encodes CDR1 WSHSY and CDR2 SAAADI. This CDR3 region has 14 residues. V shed 5 bases and J shed 2 bases, with 13 bases lying between them.

The rearrangement links TRBV6-6 to TRBJ1-3; D is possibly TRBD1 (6 bases). The length of the CDR3 is 16 residues. The germline CDR1 and CDR2 sequences are MNHNY and SVGAGI (reference sequence). The germline V and J ends were trimmed by 2 bases and 0 bases, with 11 bases remaining between them. CDR3 DNA sequence: TGTGCCAGCAGTTACCAACAGGGTGTCTCTGGAAACACCATATATTTT. It codes for CASSYQQGVSGNTIYF.

V and J are TRBV5-1 and TRBJ1-2, with 7 positions matching TRBD1. Trimming at V came to 0 bases and at J to 7 bases, leaving 9 bases not matched to a gene. Germline CDR1 SGHRS, CDR2 YFSETQ. The length of the CDR3 is 15 residues. CDR3 DNA: TGCGCCAGCAGCTTGGAGGGGGCAGGATTGATTGGCTACACCTTC. This sequence encodes CASSLEGAGLIGYTF.

The V and J genes are TRBV28 and TRBJ2-7; D remains ambiguous. Germline loops: CDR1 MDHEN, CDR2 SYDVKM. V lost 5 bases, J lost 5 bases, and 22 bases lay in between. The CDR3 loop spans 16 amino acids. Written as DNA, the CDR3 is TGTGCCAGCAGTCCCAGCCCCCCGCGGCACGAGGACGAGCAGTACTTC. Encoded protein: CASSPSPPRHEDEQYF. Variable domain in full (rest from reference TRBV28 and TRBJ2-7): DVKVTQSSRYLVKRTGEKVFLECVQDMDHENMFWYRQDPGLGLRLIYFSYDVKMKEKGDIPEGYSVSREKKERFSLILESASTNQTSMYLCASSPSPPRHEDEQYFGPGTRLTVT.

This CDR3 reads CASSYSPSNNEQFF. The CDR3, as DNA: TGTGCCAGCAGTTATTCTCCTAGTAACAATGAGCAGTTCTTC. The V and J genes are TRBV6-2 or TRBV6-3 and TRBJ2-1; no reliable D call. The CDR3 spans 14 residues. CDR1 MNHEY and CDR2 SVGEGT come from the germline V gene. Trimming left V 3 bases short and J 5 bases short, with 11 bases between.